Here is one T cell receptor (beta chain) with its context. Generated by immunoSEQ multiplex PCR, the TCRdb table keeps only in-frame clones and is missing some. The repertoire includes about 250,000 clones, approximately 92% of them detected once, and approximately 4.6% sits in the top ten. The data originate from a study of blood T cell repertoires in COVID-19. Looking at the study overall: PBMCs, B-cell-depleted T cells, or T cells were the source of the cDNA or gDNA that made up the material.

With V trimmed by 7 bases and J by 0 bases, 8 bases remained unmatched. Germline-derived CDR1 and CDR2 are MDHEN and SYDVKM. The CDR3 sequence is 16 residues long. This chain uses TRBV28 with TRBJ1-3, with TRBD1 identical over 8 bases. The sequence came from a woman between 40 and 50 years old who had recovered from COVID-19. Sequenced sample: peripheral blood. CDR3: CASTPGTGISGNTIYF. CDR3 DNA sequence: TGTGCCAGCACCCCTGGGACAGGCATCTCTGGAAACACCATATATTTT.